The rows below give T cell receptor beta chains drawn from one sample of a study of blood T cells in healthy people across ages. TCRdb called the 5' RACE reads again in MiXCR, with one record for every CDR3 protein. The top ten clones hold over 10% of a sample with roughly 800,000 distinct CDR3 sequences, around 36% of them seen once. The sequencing input was blood. These receptors originate from a man between 18 and 29 years old in good health. Each CDR3 is given with its conserved first and last residue. D genes are given only for firm matches. Expanded clones are given a class, and other clones once, few, many or no size at all.

clone size: few
D gene: -
J gene: TRBJ1-1
V gene: TRBV29-1
CDR3 DNA: TGCAGCGTTGAAGGCAGCCAGCGGGGCACTGAAGCTTTCTTT
CDR3 protein: CSVEGSQRGTEAFF

clone size: -
D gene: -
J gene: TRBJ2-5
V gene: TRBV30
CDR3 DNA: TGTGCCTGGAGTGTACGGGTACGGGAGACCCAGTACTTC
CDR3 protein: CAWSVRVRETQYF

clone size: few
D gene: -
J gene: TRBJ1-1
V gene: TRBV20-1
CDR3 DNA: TGCAGTGCTAGAGAGTCAGTTAACACTGAAGCTTTCTTT
CDR3 protein: CSARESVNTEAFF

clone size: few
D gene: -
J gene: TRBJ1-1
V gene: TRBV7-2
CDR3 DNA: TGTGCCAGCAGCTTGTTAAGGGAAACCGGGACTGAAGCTTTCTTT
CDR3 protein: CASSLLRETGTEAFF

clone size: many
D gene: -
J gene: TRBJ1-2
V gene: TRBV27
CDR3 DNA: TGTGCCAGCCGTCCCCGTGTGGAGGGAAACTATGGCTACACCTTC
CDR3 protein: CASRPRVEGNYGYTF

clone size: -
D gene: -
J gene: TRBJ2-3
V gene: TRBV6-2/TRBV6-3
CDR3 DNA: TGTGCCAGCAGTTACTCGTTGAAGGACCAGAACACAGATACGCAGTATTTT
CDR3 protein: CASSYSLKDQNTDTQYF

clone size: few
D gene: -
J gene: TRBJ2-4
V gene: TRBV7-2
CDR3 DNA: TGTGCCAGCAGCGTGGTGGGAGGCGAAAACATTCAGTACTTC
CDR3 protein: CASSVVGGENIQYF

clone size: -
D gene: TRBD2
J gene: TRBJ2-7
V gene: TRBV29-1
CDR3 DNA: TGCAGCGTTGAAGATCTTTCGACGGGGGGGCCGTACGAGCAGTACTTC
CDR3 protein: CSVEDLSTGGPYEQYF

clone size: -
D gene: -
J gene: TRBJ1-2
V gene: TRBV7-2
CDR3 DNA: TGTGCCGGGTGGGGTTCCTATGGCTACACCTTC
CDR3 protein: CAGWGSYGYTF

clone size: -
D gene: -
J gene: TRBJ2-7
V gene: TRBV30
CDR3 DNA: TGTGCCTGGAGTGGCAGCCTGTTAGAGCAGTACTTC
CDR3 protein: CAWSGSLLEQYF

clone size: many
D gene: -
J gene: TRBJ2-3
V gene: TRBV20-1
CDR3 DNA: TGCAGTGCTAGAGAGGGGGCTAGCACAGATACGCAGTATTTT
CDR3 protein: CSAREGASTDTQYF